These 31 T cell receptor beta chains came from one sample sequenced in a study of blood T cell repertoires in COVID-19. The protocol was immunoSEQ multiplex PCR, while the TCRdb copy is restricted to in-frame clones and leaves out a portion. The sample lists over 100,000 clones, about 87% seen once, with 2.5% to 3.5% in the top ten. The sequencing input was peripheral blood. The receptor source for this set is a man in his forties or fifties with active or convalescent COVID-19.

The sample holds one count of this clone. This chain joins TRBV19 and TRBJ1-2, with TRBD1 identical over 11 bases. From germline, CDR1 is LNHDA and CDR2 SQIVND (reference sequence). V shed 10 bases and J 4 bases; nucleotides not matched to a gene: 11. This CDR3 contains 15 residues. The CDR3 spells CATNPGTGGIYGYTF. The CDR3 DNA sequence: TGTGCCACTAACCCCGGGACAGGGGGTATCTATGGCTACACCTTC.

This sequence joins TRBV6-2 or TRBV6-3 and TRBJ1-5; tentatively, D is TRBD1 (5 bases). This CDR3 has 15 residues. Trimming took 7 bases from V and 4 from J, leaving 17 bases between them. Germline V gene data show CDR1 as MNHEY and CDR2 as SVGEGT. DNA of the CDR3: TGTGCCAGCAACCCCTTGGGGCTAGATAATCAGCCCCAGCATTTT. Translated, it gives CASNPLGLDNQPQHF.

The V call is TRBV11-2, the J call TRBJ2-7; weak D call: TRBD2 (6 bases). CDR3 size: 13 residues. Germline V lookup: CDR1 SGHAT, CDR2 FQNNGV. V lost 4 bases, J lost 8 bases, and 15 bases lay in between. The CDR3: CASSSTGGPKQYV. The CDR3 nucleotides read TGTGCCAGCAGCTCCACCGGGGGACCCAAGCAGTACGTC.

The chain is built from TRBV4-1 and TRBJ1-3; weak D call: TRBD1 (5 bases). This CDR3 comprises 16 residues. The germline V gene encodes CDR1 MGHRA and CDR2 YSYEKL. The ends were cut back, 3 bases at V and 0 bases at J, with 12 bases in the middle. The CDR3 is CASSQGLGNSGNTIYF. The CDR3, as DNA: TGCGCCAGCAGCCAGGGGCTGGGCAACTCTGGAAACACCATATATTTT.

The DNA of the CDR3 is TGTGCCAGCTCACCGACAGGGACCGAGCAGTACTTC. Its translation: CASSPTGTEQYF. V gene TRBV18 combines with J gene TRBJ2-7; 7 positions agree with TRBD1. CDR3 length: 12 residues. The trim removed 3 bases at V and 6 bases at J, leaving 2 bases unmatched. Germline CDR1 KGHSH, CDR2 LQKENI.

The rearrangement joins TRBV6-2 or TRBV6-3 to TRBJ1-2, with 7 bases identical to TRBD1. The CDR3 covers 15 residues. The germline CDR1 and CDR2 sequences are MNHEY and SVGEGT. Germline trimming cut 2 bases from V and 7 bases from J; bases unmatched to any gene: 10. The CDR3 DNA reads as TGTGCCAGCAGTTACAGACAGGGCCCCGTAACTGGCTACACCTTC. Its protein is CASSYRQGPVTGYTF.

This rearrangement joins TRBV5-1 to TRBJ2-1; TRBD1 aligns across 12 bases. The CDR3 totals 14 residues. Germline trimming cut 7 bases from V and 8 bases from J; bases unmatched to any gene: 7. Germline V gene data show CDR1 as SGHRS and CDR2 as YFSETQ. The CDR3 DNA reads TGCGCCAGCGGCAGGGACAGGGGGCTGGATGAGCAGTTCTTC. The encoded protein is CASGRDRGLDEQFF.

The V and J genes are TRBV5-4 and TRBJ2-1, with D unresolved. The CDR3 spans 14 residues. Per germline, CDR1 SGHNT and CDR2 YYREEE (reference sequence). V was trimmed by 1 base and J by 4 bases, leaving 9 bases between them. CDR3 nucleotide sequence: TGTGCCAGCAGCTTGACAGCCCCTTACAATGAGCAGTTCTTC. This encodes CASSLTAPYNEQFF.

This clone appeared a single time. CDR3 sequence: CASSIVKGFTTGELFF. The CDR3 DNA reads as TGTGCCAGTAGTATAGTTAAGGGGTTTACTACCGGGGAGCTGTTTTTT. This chain links TRBV19 with TRBJ2-2, with D possibly matching TRBD1 (5 bases). This CDR3 comprises 16 residues. With 1 base removed from V and 5 bases from J, the gap between germline ends came to 14 bases. CDR1 and CDR2 from the germline V gene are LNHDA and SQIVND (reference sequence).

CDR3 sequence reads: CASSLVAGLNTEAFF. The CDR3 DNA reads TGCGCCAGCAGCTTGGTCGCGGGGTTGAACACTGAAGCTTTCTTT. This chain joins TRBV5-1 and TRBJ1-1; D remains ambiguous. The CDR3 runs to 15 residues. V shed 0 bases and J shed 0 bases, with 9 bases lying between them. Germline-derived CDR1 and CDR2 are SGHRS and YFSETQ.

This clone was seen once. The rearrangement joins TRBV12-3 or TRBV12-4 to TRBJ2-1; D gene ambiguous. There are 13 residues in the CDR3. The V and J ends lost 7 bases and 9 bases respectively, with 16 bases between them. In DNA, the CDR3 is TGTGCCAGCACCTCCTATTCCCCTGGTGAGCAGTTCTTC. Its translation is CASTSYSPGEQFF.

This CDR3 is CASSQQGNTEAFF. In DNA, the CDR3 is TGTGCCAGCAGCCAACAGGGGAACACTGAAGCTTTCTTT. The rearrangement joins TRBV3-1 (or the pseudogene TRBV3-2) to TRBJ1-1; maybe TRBD1 (5 bases). The V and J ends lost 2 bases and 1 base respectively, with 5 bases between them. Germline CDR1 LGHDT, CDR2 YNNKEL (reference sequence). The CDR3 length is 13 residues.

The chain links TRBV6-1 to TRBJ2-4; possible D gene TRBD2, 6 bases. This CDR3 region has 17 residues. CDR1 is MNHNS and CDR2 is SASEGT in the germline V gene. Trimming took 4 bases from V and 0 from J, leaving 16 bases between them. The CDR3: CASSAGTDPIAKNIQYF. The DNA for the CDR3 is TGTGCCAGCAGTGCCGGGACTGATCCAATAGCCAAAAACATTCAGTACTTC.

The chain carries TRBV19 and TRBJ1-4; 7 nucleotides match TRBD1. CDR1 is LNHDA and CDR2 is SQIVND in the germline V gene (reference sequence). CDR3 size: 17 residues. V was clipped by 2 bases and J by 8 bases; unmatched bases: 14. Here the CDR3 reads CASSILPGQAAREKLFF. The CDR3 nucleotides are TGTGCCAGTAGTATATTACCCGGACAGGCGGCACGGGAAAAACTGTTTTTT. The whole variable domain, filled in from reference TRBV19 and TRBJ1-4, reads DGGITQSPKYLFRKEGQNVTLSCEQNLNHDAMYWYRQDPGQGLRLIYYSQIVNDFQKGDIAEGYSVSREKKESFPLTVTSAQKNPTAFYLCASSILPGQAAREKLFFGSGTQLSVL.

The chain is built from TRBV4-1 and TRBJ1-5; 9 nucleotides align to TRBD1. V gave up 1 base and J gave up 7 bases; unmatched junction bases: 5. CDR1 is MGHRA and CDR2 is YSYEKL in the germline V gene. The CDR3 totals 15 residues. CDR3 sequence: CASSQGTGEEQPQHF. DNA of the CDR3: TGCGCCAGCAGCCAAGGGACAGGGGAGGAACAGCCCCAGCATTTT.

This chain joins TRBV6-5 and TRBJ1-6; D remains unclear. Trimming removed 10 bases from V and 9 bases from J, with 19 bases in between. Per germline, CDR1 MNHEY and CDR2 SVGAGI. This CDR3 spans 14 amino acids. In nucleotides, the CDR3 is TGTGCCACCCGGGATAACTTGTCCCTTTCACCCCTCCACTTT. Encoded protein: CATRDNLSLSPLHF.

The chain combines TRBV28 with TRBJ2-6; no firm D call. V was trimmed by 7 bases and J by 0 bases, leaving 13 bases between them. Germline-derived CDR1 and CDR2 are MDHEN and SYDVKM. This CDR3 has 16 residues. In DNA, the CDR3 is TGTGCCAGCACCCTAACGATCCCCTCTGGGGCCAACGTCCTGACTTTC. Its protein is CASTLTIPSGANVLTF.

The V and J genes are TRBV27 and TRBJ2-5; 7 bases fit TRBD1. Germline CDR1 reads MNHEY; CDR2 reads SMNVEV (reference sequence). The V gene end was trimmed by 8 bases and the J gene end by 2 bases; junction bases not matched to a gene: 11. The CDR3 extends over 15 amino acids. CDR3 in DNA: TGTGCCAGCCAAAGACAGGGCCTACTTCAAGAGACCCAGTACTTC. This encodes CASQRQGLLQETQYF.

This clone was detected once. This chain uses TRBV28 with TRBJ2-3; D call uncertain. The CDR3 has 14 amino acids. V shed 5 bases and J shed 0 bases, with 9 bases lying between them. Germline V gene data show CDR1 as MDHEN and CDR2 as SYDVKM. This chain's CDR3 is CASSPPGSTDTQYF. The CDR3 region has the DNA TGTGCCAGCAGTCCCCCGGGTAGCACAGATACGCAGTATTTT.

The chain has TRBV19 and TRBJ1-2; D may be TRBD1 (6 bases). The V and J ends lost 5 bases and 4 bases respectively, with 11 bases between them. The CDR3 contains 13 residues. Germline V gene lookup returns CDR1 LNHDA and CDR2 SQIVND (reference sequence). CDR3 DNA: TGTGCCAGTAGTGCCGGCAGGGGCTATGGCTACACCTTC. Translating gives CASSAGRGYGYTF.

This chain links TRBV6-5 with TRBJ2-5; D remains ambiguous. Germline V gene sequence: CDR1 MNHEY, CDR2 SVGAGI. V was cut by 6 bases and J by 5 bases, with 10 bases left in between. The CDR3 is made up of 12 amino acids. The CDR3 nucleotides read TGTGCCAGCAGCATTAGTTGGGAGACCCAGTACTTC. It codes for CASSISWETQYF.

The rearrangement joins TRBV5-1 to TRBJ2-7; 10 positions match TRBD2. This CDR3 contains 17 residues. V lost 4 bases and J lost 2; bases outside the gene matches: 12. Germline V gene sequence: CDR1 SGHRS, CDR2 YFSETQ. The CDR3, as DNA: TGCGCCAGCAGCATACTCCCTAGCGGGGGCCCCGCCTACGAGCAGTACGTC. Its protein is CASSILPSGGPAYEQYV.

The V call is TRBV5-6, the J call TRBJ1-2; no definite D call. The CDR3 has 15 residues. V was shortened by 3 bases and J by 4 bases, with 16 bases between the two germline ends. The germline V gene encodes CDR1 SGHDT and CDR2 YYEEEE. The DNA for the CDR3 is TGTGCCAGCAGCTCGCGCGGCAGCTTTCTCTATGGCTACACCTTC. This codes for CASSSRGSFLYGYTF.

The V gene is TRBV14, the J gene TRBJ2-7, with 7 bases identical to TRBD1. Germline values: CDR1 SGHDN, CDR2 FVKESK. The CDR3 consists of 17 residues. Trimming removed 1 base from V and 5 bases from J; junction bases left unmatched: 14. The CDR3, as DNA: TGTGCCAGCAGCCAAGCGTCGACAGGGAGAGGTAGGGACGAGCAGTACGTC. Its protein is CASSQASTGRGRDEQYV.

This chain links TRBV11-2 with TRBJ1-5; TRBD1 aligns across 7 bases. The ends lost 1 base at V and 5 bases at J; junction bases unmatched: 8. The V gene's germline CDR1 is SGHAT and CDR2 FQNNGV. The CDR3 totals 16 residues. CDR3 loop: CASSLGSGGTYQPQHF. Written as DNA, the CDR3 is TGTGCCAGCAGCTTAGGGTCAGGGGGAACTTATCAGCCCCAGCATTTT.

This clone was found a few times. The V call is TRBV2, the J call TRBJ1-6; TRBD1 matches 10 bases. J gave up 5 bases and V 6 bases, and 7 bases lay outside the gene matches. The CDR3 has 16 residues. Germline V gene data show CDR1 as SNHLY and CDR2 as FYNNEI. The CDR3 coding sequence is TGTGCCAGCAGGGGGGACAGGGGCCGAAATAATTCACCCCTCCACTTT. It yields the protein CASRGDRGRNNSPLHF.

V and J are TRBV2 and TRBJ2-1; no clear D gene. Germline V CDR1 and CDR2: SNHLY, FYNNEI. V was shortened by 4 bases and J by 5 bases, with 15 bases between the two germline ends. This CDR3 contains 15 residues. The CDR3 DNA sequence: TGTGCCAGCAGTGCGGGTTTTATCCGGAACAATGAGCAGTTCTTC. Protein sequence: CASSAGFIRNNEQFF.

This rearrangement joins TRBV10-3 to TRBJ1-6; D gene uncertain. The CDR3 runs to 15 residues. Trimming removed 3 bases from V and 5 bases from J, with 11 bases in between. Germline V CDR1 and CDR2: ENHRY, SYGVKD. The CDR3 sequence is CAISDGGNDNSPLHF. CDR3 nucleotides: TGTGCCATCAGTGATGGTGGCAACGATAATTCACCCCTCCACTTT.

The chain uses TRBV15 and TRBJ2-5, with 7 positions matching TRBD2. Germline-derived CDR1 and CDR2 are LNHNV and YYDKDF (reference sequence). The CDR3 runs to 15 residues. V lost 5 bases to trimming and J lost 1 base; unmatched junction nucleotides: 7. The CDR3 region has the DNA TGTGCCACCAGCCGGGCTAGCGGTTTCCAAGAGACCCAGTACTTC. Translating gives CATSRASGFQETQYF.

The chain combines TRBV20-1 with TRBJ2-7, with D maybe TRBD2 (7 bases). CDR1 is DFQATT and CDR2 is SNEGSKA in the germline V gene (reference sequence). The CDR3 runs 16 residues. The V end lost 3 bases, the J end lost 5 bases, and 23 bases lay between the germline ends. The CDR3 DNA reads TGCAGTGCTAGTTCCAGAGGGGGGGTGGTTACGGACGAGCAGTACTTC. Translated, it gives CSASSRGGVVTDEQYF.

V usage is TRBV28 and J usage is TRBJ2-5; TRBD2 matches 9 bases. V lost 2 bases, J lost 7 bases, and 5 bases stayed unmatched. This CDR3 contains 14 residues. Germline V gene lookup returns CDR1 MDHEN and CDR2 SYDVKM. CDR3 in amino acids: CASSLSGGSVTQYF. In DNA form, the CDR3 reads TGTGCCAGCAGTTTAAGCGGGGGGTCGGTGACCCAGTACTTC.